This T cell receptor beta chain was sequenced in a study of OX40 agonist ivuxolimab in advanced cancers. On the study more broadly: Prior anti-PD-1, anti-PD-L1 or anti-CTLA-4 therapy did not bar entry, and approximately 40% had some. One hepatocellular carcinoma and a couple of cutaneous melanoma patients partially responded.

Deletions cut 1 base from V and 0 bases from J, with 7 bases between. Germline CDR1 and CDR2: KGHSH and LQKENI. The CDR3 sequence is 15 residues long. Patients had blood sampled at baseline and again on cycle 4 day 1 and cycle 7 day 1. Sequencing used immunoSEQ multiplex PCR; TCRdb keeps in-frame clones, though not all of them. Here the sample spans about 72,000 clones, 80% to 90% being singletons. The sample in question was CD4+ or CD8+ T cells sorted from blood, obtained in a trial of the OX40 agonist ivuxolimab. V is TRBV18 and J is TRBJ2-1; no clear D. The TCR sequence derives from an adult with an advanced solid tumor such as melanoma, head and neck, liver or kidney cancer. Written as DNA, the CDR3 is TGTGCCAGCTCACCACAGGGAACCTCCTACAATGAGCAGTTCTTC. Translation gives CASSPQGTSYNEQFF. Based on the CDR3 plus reference TRBV18 and TRBJ2-1, the full variable domain is NAGVMQNPRHLVRRRGQEARLRCSPMKGHSHVYWYRQLPEEGLKFMVYLQKENIIDESGMPKERFSAEFPKEGPSILRIQQVVRGDSAAYFCASSPQGTSYNEQFFGPGTRLTVL.